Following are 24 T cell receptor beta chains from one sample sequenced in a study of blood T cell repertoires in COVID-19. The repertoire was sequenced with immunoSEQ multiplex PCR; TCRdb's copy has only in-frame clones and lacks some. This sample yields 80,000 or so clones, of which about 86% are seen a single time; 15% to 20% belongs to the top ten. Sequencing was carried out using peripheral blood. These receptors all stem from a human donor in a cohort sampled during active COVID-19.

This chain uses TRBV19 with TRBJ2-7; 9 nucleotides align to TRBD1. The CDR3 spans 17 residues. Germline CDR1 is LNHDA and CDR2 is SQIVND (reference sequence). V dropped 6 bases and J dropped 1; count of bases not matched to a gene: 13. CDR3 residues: CASRRGLPGQGSYEQYF. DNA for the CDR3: TGTGCCAGTAGGCGGGGGCTCCCGGGACAGGGTTCCTACGAGCAGTACTTC.

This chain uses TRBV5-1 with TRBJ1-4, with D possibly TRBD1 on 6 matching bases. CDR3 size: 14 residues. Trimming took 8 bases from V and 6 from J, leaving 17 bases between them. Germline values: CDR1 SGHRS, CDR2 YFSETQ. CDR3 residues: CASSHRDIDEKLFF. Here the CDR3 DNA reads TGCGCCAGTTCTCACCGGGACATCGATGAAAAACTGTTTTTT.

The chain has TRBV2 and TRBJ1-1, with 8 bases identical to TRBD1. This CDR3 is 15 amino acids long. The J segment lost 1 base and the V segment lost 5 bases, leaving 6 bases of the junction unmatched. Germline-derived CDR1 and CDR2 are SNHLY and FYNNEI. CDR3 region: CASSLDRGPNTEAFF. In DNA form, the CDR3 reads TGTGCCAGCAGTCTAGACAGGGGACCGAACACTGAAGCTTTCTTT.

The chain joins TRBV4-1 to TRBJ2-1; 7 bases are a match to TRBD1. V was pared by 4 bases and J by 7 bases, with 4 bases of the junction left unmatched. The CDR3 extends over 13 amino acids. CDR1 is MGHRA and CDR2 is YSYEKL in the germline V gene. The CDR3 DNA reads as TGCGCCAGCAGCCGAAAGACAGGGAATGAGCAGTTCTTC. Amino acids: CASSRKTGNEQFF.

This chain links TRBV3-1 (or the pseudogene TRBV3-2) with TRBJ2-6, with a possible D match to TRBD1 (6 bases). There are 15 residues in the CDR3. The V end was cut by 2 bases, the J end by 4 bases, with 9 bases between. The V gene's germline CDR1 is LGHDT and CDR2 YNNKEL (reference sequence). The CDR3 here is CASSQTGIGANVLTF. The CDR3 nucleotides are TGTGCCAGCAGCCAAACAGGGATCGGGGCCAACGTCCTGACTTTC.

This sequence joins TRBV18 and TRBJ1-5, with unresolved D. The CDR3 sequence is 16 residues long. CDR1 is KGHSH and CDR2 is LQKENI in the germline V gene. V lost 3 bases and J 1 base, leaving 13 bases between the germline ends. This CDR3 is CASSPGVPLSNQPQHF. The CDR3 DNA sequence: TGTGCCAGCTCACCCGGGGTGCCACTAAGCAATCAGCCCCAGCATTTT. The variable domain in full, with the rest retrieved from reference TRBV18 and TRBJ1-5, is NAGVMQNPRHLVRRRGQEARLRCSPMKGHSHVYWYRQLPEEGLKFMVYLQKENIIDESGMPKERFSAEFPKEGPSILRIQQVVRGDSAAYFCASSPGVPLSNQPQHFGDGTRLSIL.

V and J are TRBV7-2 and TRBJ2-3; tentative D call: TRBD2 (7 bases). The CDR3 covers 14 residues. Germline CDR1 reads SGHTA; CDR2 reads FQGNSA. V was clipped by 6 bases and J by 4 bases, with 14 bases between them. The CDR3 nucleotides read TGTGCCAGCAGGTCGACGGGGGGCTCAGATACGCAGTATTTT. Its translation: CASRSTGGSDTQYF.

The CDR3 region is CASSGDFSSYNEQFF. CDR3 coding DNA: TGCGCCAGCAGCGGAGACTTCAGCTCCTACAATGAGCAGTTCTTC. The V call is TRBV5-1, the J call TRBJ2-1; D call uncertain. Trimming stripped 4 bases from V and 0 bases from J, with 11 bases between. The germline gives CDR1 SGHRS, CDR2 YFSETQ. This CDR3 has 15 residues.

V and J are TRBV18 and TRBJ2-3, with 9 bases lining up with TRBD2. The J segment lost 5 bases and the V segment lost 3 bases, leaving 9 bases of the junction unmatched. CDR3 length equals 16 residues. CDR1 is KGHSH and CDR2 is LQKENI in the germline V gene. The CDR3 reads CASSPKGLAGGDTQYF. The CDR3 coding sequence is TGTGCCAGCTCACCCAAGGGACTAGCAGGGGGAGATACGCAGTATTTT.

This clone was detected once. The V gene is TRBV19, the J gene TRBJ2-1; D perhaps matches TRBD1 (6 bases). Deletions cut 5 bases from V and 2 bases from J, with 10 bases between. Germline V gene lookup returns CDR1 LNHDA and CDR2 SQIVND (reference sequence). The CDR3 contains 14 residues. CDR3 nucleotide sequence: TGTGCCAGTAGTTGGGGGCGAGCCTACAATGAGCAGTTCTTC. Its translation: CASSWGRAYNEQFF.

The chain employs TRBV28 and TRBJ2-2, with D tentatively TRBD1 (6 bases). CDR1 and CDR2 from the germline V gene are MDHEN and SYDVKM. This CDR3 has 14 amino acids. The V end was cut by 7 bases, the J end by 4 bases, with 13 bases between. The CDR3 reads CASNIGQPTGELFF. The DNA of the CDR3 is TGTGCCAGCAATATCGGACAGCCCACCGGGGAGCTGTTTTTT.

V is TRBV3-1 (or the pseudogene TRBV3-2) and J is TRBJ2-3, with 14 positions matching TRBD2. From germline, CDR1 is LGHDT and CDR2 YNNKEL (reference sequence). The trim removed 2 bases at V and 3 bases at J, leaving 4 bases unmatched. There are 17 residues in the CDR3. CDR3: CASSQWGTSGRTDTQYF. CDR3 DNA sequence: TGTGCCAGCAGCCAATGGGGGACTAGCGGGAGAACAGATACGCAGTATTTT.

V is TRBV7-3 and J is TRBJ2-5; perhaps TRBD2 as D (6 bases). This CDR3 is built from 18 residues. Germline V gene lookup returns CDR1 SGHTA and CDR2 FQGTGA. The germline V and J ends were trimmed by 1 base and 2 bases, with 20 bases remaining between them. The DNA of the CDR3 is TGTGCCAGCAGCTTAAGTGTTGGGGGGACTCTGAGTCAAGAGACCCAGTACTTC. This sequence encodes CASSLSVGGTLSQETQYF. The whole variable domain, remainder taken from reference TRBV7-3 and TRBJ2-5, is GAGVSQTPSNKVTEKGKYVELRCDPISGHTALYWYRQSLGQGPEFLIYFQGTGAADDSGLPNDRFFAVRPEGSVSTLKIQRTERGDSAVYLCASSLSVGGTLSQETQYFGPGTRLLVL.

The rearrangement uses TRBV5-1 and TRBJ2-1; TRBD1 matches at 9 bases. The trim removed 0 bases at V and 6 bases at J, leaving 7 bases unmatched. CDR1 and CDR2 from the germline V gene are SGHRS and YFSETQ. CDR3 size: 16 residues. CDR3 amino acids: CASSLVVGQGGNEQFF. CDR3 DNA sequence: TGCGCCAGCAGCTTGGTCGTGGGACAGGGAGGCAATGAGCAGTTCTTC.

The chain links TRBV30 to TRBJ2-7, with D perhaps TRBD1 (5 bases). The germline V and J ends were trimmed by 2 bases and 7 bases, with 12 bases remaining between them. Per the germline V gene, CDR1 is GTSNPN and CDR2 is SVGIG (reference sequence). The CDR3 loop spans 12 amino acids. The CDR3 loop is CAWSRTSGEQYF. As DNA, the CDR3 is TGTGCCTGGAGTCGAACCTCAGGGGAGCAGTACTTC.

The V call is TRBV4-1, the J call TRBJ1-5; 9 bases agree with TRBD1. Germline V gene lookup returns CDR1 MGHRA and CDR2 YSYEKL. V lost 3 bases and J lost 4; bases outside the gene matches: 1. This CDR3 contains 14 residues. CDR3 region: CASSQGQGNQPQHF. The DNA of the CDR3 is TGCGCCAGCAGCCAGGGACAGGGAAATCAGCCCCAGCATTTT.

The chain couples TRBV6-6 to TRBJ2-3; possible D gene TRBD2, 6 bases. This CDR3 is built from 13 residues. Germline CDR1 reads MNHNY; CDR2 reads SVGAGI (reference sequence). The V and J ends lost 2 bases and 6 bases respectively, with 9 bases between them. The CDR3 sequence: CASSYEGRDTQYF. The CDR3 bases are TGTGCCAGCAGTTACGAGGGGAGGGATACGCAGTATTTT.

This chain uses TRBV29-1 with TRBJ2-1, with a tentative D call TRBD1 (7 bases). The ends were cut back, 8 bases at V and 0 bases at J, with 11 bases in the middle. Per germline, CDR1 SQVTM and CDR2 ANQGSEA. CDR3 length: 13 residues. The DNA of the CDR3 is TGCAGCTCAGGGGGAGGCTCCTACAATGAGCAGTTCTTC. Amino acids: CSSGGGSYNEQFF.

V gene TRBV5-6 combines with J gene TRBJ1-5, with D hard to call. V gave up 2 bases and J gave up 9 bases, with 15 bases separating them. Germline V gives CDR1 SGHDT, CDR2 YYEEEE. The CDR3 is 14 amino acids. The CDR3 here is CASSFRFNQRPQHF. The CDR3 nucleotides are TGTGCCAGCAGCTTCCGGTTCAATCAGCGGCCCCAGCATTTT.

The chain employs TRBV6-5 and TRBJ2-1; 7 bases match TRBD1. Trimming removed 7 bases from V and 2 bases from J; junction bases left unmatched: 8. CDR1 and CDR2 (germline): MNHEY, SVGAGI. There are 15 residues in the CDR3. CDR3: CASKNRGAPYNEQFF. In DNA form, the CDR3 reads TGTGCCAGCAAGAACAGGGGCGCCCCCTACAATGAGCAGTTCTTC.

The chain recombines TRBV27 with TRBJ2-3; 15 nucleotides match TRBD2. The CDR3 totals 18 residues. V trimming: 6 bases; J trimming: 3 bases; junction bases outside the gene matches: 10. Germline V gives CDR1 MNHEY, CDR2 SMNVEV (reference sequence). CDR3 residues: CASRKPGLAGGPTDTQYF. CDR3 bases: TGTGCCAGCAGAAAGCCGGGACTAGCGGGGGGACCGACAGATACGCAGTATTTT.

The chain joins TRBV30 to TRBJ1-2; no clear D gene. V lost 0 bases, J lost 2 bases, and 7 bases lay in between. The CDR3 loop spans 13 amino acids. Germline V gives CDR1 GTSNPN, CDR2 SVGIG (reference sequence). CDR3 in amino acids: CAWSVWANYGYTF. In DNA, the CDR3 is TGTGCCTGGAGTGTATGGGCGAACTATGGCTACACCTTC.

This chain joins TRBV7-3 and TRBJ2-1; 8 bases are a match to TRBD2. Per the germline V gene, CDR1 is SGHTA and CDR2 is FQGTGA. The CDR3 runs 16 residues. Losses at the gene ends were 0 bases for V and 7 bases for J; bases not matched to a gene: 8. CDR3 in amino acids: CASSLTGTSGRNEQFF. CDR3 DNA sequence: TGTGCCAGCAGCTTAACAGGAACTAGCGGTCGGAATGAGCAGTTCTTC. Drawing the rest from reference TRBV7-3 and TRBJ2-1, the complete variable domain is GAGVSQTPSNKVTEKGKYVELRCDPISGHTALYWYRQSLGQGPEFLIYFQGTGAADDSGLPNDRFFAVRPEGSVSTLKIQRTERGDSAVYLCASSLTGTSGRNEQFFGPGTRLTVL.

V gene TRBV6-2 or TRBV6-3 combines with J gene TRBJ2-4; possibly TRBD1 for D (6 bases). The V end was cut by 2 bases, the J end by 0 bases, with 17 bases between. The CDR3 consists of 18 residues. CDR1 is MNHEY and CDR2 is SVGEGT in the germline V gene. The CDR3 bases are TGTGCCAGCAGTTACCAAGGACAGTTAGGGGTAGCCAAAAACATTCAGTACTTC. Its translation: CASSYQGQLGVAKNIQYF.